Shown below are 27 T cell receptor beta chains from a single sample sequenced in a study of blood T cell repertoires in COVID-19. Libraries were prepared by immunoSEQ multiplex PCR; TCRdb keeps only in-frame clonotypes and omits some of them. The profile covers under 300,000 clones, with about 83% appearing a single time and roughly an eighth taken by the ten largest. Source material: peripheral blood. The receptors come from a man older than 75 with acute or convalescent COVID-19.

The rearrangement links TRBV7-8 to TRBJ2-2; no reliable D call. The CDR3 loop spans 15 amino acids. V was trimmed by 2 bases and J by 3 bases, leaving 10 bases between them. CDR1 is SGHVS, CDR2 FQNEAQ, per germline. For the CDR3, the DNA is TGTGCCAGCAGCTTATTTACAGATTACACCGGGGAGCTGTTTTTT. Encoded protein: CASSLFTDYTGELFF. The complete variable domain, with remaining parts taken from reference TRBV7-8 and TRBJ2-2, reads GAGVSQSPRYKVAKRGQDVALRCDPISGHVSLFWYQQALGQGPEFLTYFQNEAQLDKSGLPSDRFFAERPEGSVSTLKIQRTQQEDSAVYLCASSLFTDYTGELFFGEGSRLTVL.

In this sample, this clone turned up a few times. V usage is TRBV19 and J usage is TRBJ2-1, with D perhaps TRBD1 (6 bases). CDR3 length: 15 residues. Per germline, CDR1 LNHDA and CDR2 SQIVND (reference sequence). The V and J ends lost 5 bases and 4 bases respectively, with 15 bases between them. CDR3 DNA: TGTGCCAGTAGTCGGCCCCAGGGGAGTTACAATGAGCAGTTCTTC. Its translation: CASSRPQGSYNEQFF.

J is TRBJ2-7 and V is TRBV29-1; 8 bases are shared with TRBD1. J gave up 5 bases and V 7 bases, and 13 bases lay outside the gene matches. CDR1 and CDR2 from the germline V gene are SQVTM and ANQGSEA. The CDR3 sequence is 14 residues long. The CDR3: CSGIRQGKIDEQYF. DNA of the CDR3: TGCAGCGGTATAAGACAGGGGAAGATAGACGAGCAGTACTTC.

This clone has just one count. V gene TRBV19 combines with J gene TRBJ1-6; the match to TRBD1 covers 8 bases. The CDR3 is 16 residues long. Germline CDR1 is LNHDA and CDR2 is SQIVND (reference sequence). V trimming: 6 bases; J trimming: 10 bases; junction bases outside the gene matches: 14. CDR3 amino acids: CASSPRGDRFGSPLHF. In DNA, the CDR3 is TGTGCCAGTAGCCCTCGGGGGGACAGGTTCGGCTCACCCCTCCACTTT.

This clone was found a few times. The gene calls are TRBV2 and TRBJ1-3, with unresolved D. Trimming removed 1 base at V and 3 bases at J, with 10 bases between. Looked up from germline, CDR1 is SNHLY and CDR2 is FYNNEI. This CDR3 has 15 residues. The CDR3 DNA reads TGTGCCAGCAGTGAAGGCGTCTCAAATGGAAACACCATATATTTT. This translates into CASSEGVSNGNTIYF.

This sequence joins TRBV29-1 and TRBJ2-3; the D gene is possibly TRBD1 (6 bases). The CDR3 spans 13 residues. Germline loops: CDR1 SQVTM, CDR2 ANQGSEA. Trimming shortened V by 8 bases and J by 2 bases, and 14 bases separated the two germline ends. CDR3 nucleotides: TGCAGCTCTGGGACATTAGCCACAGATACGCAGTATTTT. The encoded protein is CSSGTLATDTQYF.

The CDR3: CASSLGGGGTEAFF. DNA for the CDR3: TGTGCCAGCAGTCTAGGCGGGGGTGGCACTGAAGCTTTCTTT. The chain employs TRBV28 and TRBJ1-1, with D maybe TRBD1 (5 bases). Trimming removed 5 bases at V and 4 bases at J, with 14 bases between. Per germline, CDR1 MDHEN and CDR2 SYDVKM. This CDR3 has 14 amino acids.

The CDR3 here is CASSLASDRPYEQYF. CDR3 sequence (DNA): TGTGCCAGCAGCTTAGCGTCGGACAGGCCCTACGAGCAGTACTTC. V gene TRBV11-2 combines with J gene TRBJ2-7, with 7 positions matching TRBD1. V shed 1 base and J 2 bases; nucleotides not matched to a gene: 5. Germline V lookup: CDR1 SGHAT, CDR2 FQNNGV. There are 15 residues in the CDR3.

The J gene is TRBJ2-7, the V gene TRBV5-5; 11 nucleotides agree with TRBD1. CDR1 SGHKS and CDR2 YYEKEE come from the germline V gene (reference sequence). This CDR3 is built from 18 residues. V shed 2 bases and J 2 bases; nucleotides not matched to a gene: 12. The CDR3 DNA sequence: TGTGCCAGCAGCTTCTTCCCGAGGAAGGGACAGGGGGCCTACGAGCAGTACTTC. Amino acid sequence: CASSFFPRKGQGAYEQYF.

This chain uses TRBV11-1 with TRBJ2-6, with D perhaps TRBD1 (6 bases). The V end lost 6 bases, the J end lost 2 bases, and 11 bases lay between the germline ends. The length of the CDR3 is 15 residues. The germline V gene encodes CDR1 SGHAT and CDR2 FQDESV (reference sequence). The CDR3 coding sequence is TGTGCCAGCAGTAAAGACAGGACTGGGGCCAACGTCCTGACTTTC. As protein: CASSKDRTGANVLTF.

The V gene is TRBV18, the J gene TRBJ1-5; D gene unclear. Trimming removed 2 bases from V and 1 base from J, with 12 bases in between. The CDR3 length is 16 residues. Germline V gene lookup returns CDR1 KGHSH and CDR2 LQKENI. The CDR3 loop reads CASSPYMGVSNQPQHF. DNA for the CDR3: TGTGCCAGCTCACCATACATGGGAGTGAGCAATCAGCCCCAGCATTTT.

The chain uses TRBV7-2 and TRBJ1-1; D is undetermined. With 0 bases removed from V and 5 bases from J, the gap between germline ends came to 10 bases. The CDR3 has 14 amino acids. Per the germline V gene, CDR1 is SGHTA and CDR2 is FQGNSA. DNA of the CDR3: TGTGCCAGCAGCTTAGCCCAACCCGGGACTGAAGCTTTCTTT. Translation gives CASSLAQPGTEAFF.

The J gene is TRBJ1-5, the V gene TRBV28; D gene uncertain. CDR3 length equals 12 residues. In germline, CDR1 is MDHEN, CDR2 SYDVKM. The V end lost 4 bases, the J end lost 6 bases, and 7 bases lay between the germline ends. CDR3 protein: CASSSSVQPQHF. In DNA form, the CDR3 reads TGTGCCAGCAGTTCCTCAGTTCAGCCCCAGCATTTT. Full variable domain (rest looked up from reference TRBV28 and TRBJ1-5): DVKVTQSSRYLVKRTGEKVFLECVQDMDHENMFWYRQDPGLGLRLIYFSYDVKMKEKGDIPEGYSVSREKKERFSLILESASTNQTSMYLCASSSSVQPQHFGDGTRLSIL.

The rearrangement joins TRBV6-1 to TRBJ1-5; a possible D gene is TRBD1 (6 bases). This CDR3 has 15 residues. Trimming stripped 3 bases from V and 6 bases from J, with 15 bases between. Germline lookup yields CDR1 MNHNS and CDR2 SASEGT. CDR3 loop: CASSDRGRLGQPQHF. CDR3 bases: TGTGCCAGCAGTGACAGGGGAAGATTGGGTCAGCCCCAGCATTTT.

This sequence joins TRBV6-7 and TRBJ1-6; 7 bases line up with TRBD1. TRBV6-7 has ORF status, its function being uncertain. Germline trimming cut 2 bases from V and 5 bases from J; bases unmatched to any gene: 12. This CDR3 is built from 18 residues. The CDR3: CASSYPSARDSHNSPLHF. The CDR3 DNA is TGTGCCAGCAGTTACCCTTCCGCCCGGGACAGTCATAATTCACCCCTCCACTTT.

This clone came up a few times. The rearrangement links TRBV6-5 to TRBJ2-5; D is possibly TRBD2 (5 bases). In germline, CDR1 is MNHEY, CDR2 SVGAGI. V lost 7 bases and J lost 5, with 17 bases in between. The CDR3 sequence is 14 residues long. The CDR3 DNA reads as TGTGCCAGCAAGACTGCCGGGGTCCCGGAGACCCAGTACTTC. This gives the protein CASKTAGVPETQYF.

CDR3 sequence (DNA): TGTGCCAGCAGTCGAAGGGGGACGACATATGGCTACACCTTC. Its protein is CASSRRGTTYGYTF. The genes are TRBV28 and TRBJ1-2; weak D call: TRBD1 (6 bases). This CDR3 contains 14 residues. V lost 5 bases and J lost 5, with 15 bases in between. CDR1 is MDHEN, CDR2 SYDVKM, per germline.

The gene calls are TRBV5-6 and TRBJ2-1; no definite D call. The CDR3 spans 13 residues. In germline, CDR1 is SGHDT, CDR2 YYEEEE. Deletions cut 4 bases from V and 0 bases from J, with 5 bases between. In DNA form, the CDR3 reads TGTGCCAGCAGCCTAATCTCCTACAATGAGCAGTTCTTC. Protein sequence: CASSLISYNEQFF.

V is TRBV10-3 and J is TRBJ2-1, with TRBD2 matching over 8 bases. J was trimmed by 10 bases and V by 7 bases; bases with no gene match: 12. CDR3 length: 14 residues. Germline V CDR1 and CDR2: ENHRY, SYGVKD. The CDR3 region is CAIKAGLRGGEQFF. The CDR3 region has the DNA TGTGCCATCAAAGCAGGCTTACGGGGGGGAGAGCAGTTCTTC.

This chain links TRBV7-2 with TRBJ2-7, with D tentatively TRBD1 (6 bases). The CDR3 is made up of 15 amino acids. V was shortened by 5 bases and J by 0 bases, with 14 bases between the two germline ends. CDR1 and CDR2 from the germline V gene are SGHTA and FQGNSA. The CDR3: CASSPGQIPSYEQYF. CDR3 DNA sequence: TGTGCCAGCAGCCCTGGACAGATACCCTCCTACGAGCAGTACTTC.

The chain joins TRBV7-9 to TRBJ2-2, with TRBD2 matching 9 bases. Losses at the gene ends were 2 bases for V and 7 bases for J; bases not matched to a gene: 11. The CDR3 is 17 amino acids. Germline V gene lookup returns CDR1 SEHNR and CDR2 FQNEAQ (reference sequence). The chain's CDR3 is CASSLSSGTSINGELFF. Written as DNA, the CDR3 is TGTGCCAGCAGCTTATCATCCGGGACTAGCATTAACGGGGAGCTGTTTTTT.

To note about this clone: The same CDR3 is also encoded by other DNA sequences in this sample. The chain combines TRBV5-1 with TRBJ2-3; D uncertain. The CDR3 covers 15 residues. Germline lookup yields CDR1 SGHRS and CDR2 YFSETQ. The germline V and J ends were trimmed by 0 bases and 0 bases, with 8 bases remaining between them. CDR3 in amino acids: CASSLDSTSTDTQYF. The CDR3 DNA sequence: TGCGCCAGCAGCTTGGACAGCACTAGCACAGATACGCAGTATTTT.

V gene TRBV6-4 combines with J gene TRBJ2-1; possibly TRBD1 for D (6 bases). The CDR3 runs to 16 residues. The germline V gene has CDR1 MRHNA and CDR2 SNTAGT. Between the trimmed V and J ends, which lost 0 bases and 2 bases, there was a span of 11 bases. CDR3: CASSDSLGAAYNEQFF. The CDR3 coding sequence is TGTGCCAGCAGTGACTCGCTGGGGGCCGCCTACAATGAGCAGTTCTTC.

The rearrangement links TRBV28 to TRBJ2-2, with D unresolved. Germline loops: CDR1 MDHEN, CDR2 SYDVKM. This CDR3 spans 11 amino acids. V was pared by 6 bases and J by 8 bases, with 7 bases between. In nucleotides, the CDR3 is TGTGCCAGCAGATCCCTGGGGGAGCTGTTTTTT. Residues: CASRSLGELFF.

The chain joins TRBV7-2 to TRBJ2-2; 9 bases are shared with TRBD1. V lost 6 bases, J lost 2 bases, and 7 bases stayed unmatched. The CDR3 covers 16 residues. The germline CDR1 and CDR2 sequences are SGHTA and FQGNSA. The CDR3 nucleotides are TGTGCCAGCAGTAAAGACAGGGGGTATAACACCGGGGAGCTGTTTTTT. It codes for CASSKDRGYNTGELFF.

This clone is a singleton in its sample. The chain combines TRBV5-6 with TRBJ2-5; 11 nucleotides match TRBD2. The CDR3 covers 17 residues. Germline V gives CDR1 SGHDT, CDR2 YYEEEE. J was trimmed by 9 bases and V by 4 bases; bases with no gene match: 17. CDR3 nucleotide sequence: TGTGCCAGCAGCGCCCGCCCGGGACTAGCGGCTGGTGGCGCCCAGTACTTC. This gives the protein CASSARPGLAAGGAQYF.

The chain employs TRBV29-1 and TRBJ1-2, with D tentatively TRBD1 (6 bases). CDR1 is SQVTM and CDR2 is ANQGSEA in the germline V gene. The CDR3 is 13 residues long. The V end was cut by 6 bases, the J end by 8 bases, with 19 bases between. The CDR3 region has the DNA TGCAGCGTCGACTCGGCGGGGGCGGGAGGCTACACCTTC. Translated, it gives CSVDSAGAGGYTF.